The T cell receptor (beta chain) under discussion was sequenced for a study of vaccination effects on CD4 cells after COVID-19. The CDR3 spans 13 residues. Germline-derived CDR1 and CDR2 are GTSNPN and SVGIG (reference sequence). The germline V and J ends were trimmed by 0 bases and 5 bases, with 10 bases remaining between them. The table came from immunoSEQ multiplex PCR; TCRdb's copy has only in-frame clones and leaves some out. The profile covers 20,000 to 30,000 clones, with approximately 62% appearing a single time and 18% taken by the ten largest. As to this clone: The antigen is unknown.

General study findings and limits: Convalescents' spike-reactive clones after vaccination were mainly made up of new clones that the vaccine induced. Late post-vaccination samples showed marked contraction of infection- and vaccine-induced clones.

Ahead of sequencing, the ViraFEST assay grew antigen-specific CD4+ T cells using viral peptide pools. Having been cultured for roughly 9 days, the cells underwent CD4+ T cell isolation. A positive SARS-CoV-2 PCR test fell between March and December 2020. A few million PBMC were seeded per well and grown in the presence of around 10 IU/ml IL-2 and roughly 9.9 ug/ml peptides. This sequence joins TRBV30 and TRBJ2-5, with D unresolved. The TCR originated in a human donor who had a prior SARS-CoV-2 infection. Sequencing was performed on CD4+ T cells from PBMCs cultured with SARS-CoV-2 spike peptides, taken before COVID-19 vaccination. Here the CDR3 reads CAWSVRVRETQYF. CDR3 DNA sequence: TGTGCCTGGAGTGTCCGGGTCCGGGAGACCCAGTACTTC.